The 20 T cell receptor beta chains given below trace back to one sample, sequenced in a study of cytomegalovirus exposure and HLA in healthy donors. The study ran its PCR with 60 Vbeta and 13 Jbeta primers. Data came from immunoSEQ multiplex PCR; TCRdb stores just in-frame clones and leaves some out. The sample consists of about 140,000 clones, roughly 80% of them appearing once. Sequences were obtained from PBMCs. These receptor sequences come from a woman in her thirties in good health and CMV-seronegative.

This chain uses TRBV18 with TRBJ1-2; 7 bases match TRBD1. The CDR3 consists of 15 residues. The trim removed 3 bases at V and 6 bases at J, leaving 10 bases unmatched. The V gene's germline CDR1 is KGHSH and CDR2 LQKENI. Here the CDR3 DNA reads TGTGCCAGCTCACCCACACGGACAGGAGGGAATGGCTACACCTTC. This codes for CASSPTRTGGNGYTF.

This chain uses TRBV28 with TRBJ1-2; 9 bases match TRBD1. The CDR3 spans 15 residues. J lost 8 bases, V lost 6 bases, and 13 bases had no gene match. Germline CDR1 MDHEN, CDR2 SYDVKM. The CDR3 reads CASRSTGQGSRGYTF. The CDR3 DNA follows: TGTGCCAGCAGATCGACGGGACAGGGTAGCAGGGGCTACACCTTC.

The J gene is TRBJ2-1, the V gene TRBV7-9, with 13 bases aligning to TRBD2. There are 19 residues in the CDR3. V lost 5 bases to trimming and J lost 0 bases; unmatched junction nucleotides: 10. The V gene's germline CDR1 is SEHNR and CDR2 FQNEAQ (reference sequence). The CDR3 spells CASSGGTSGKLRSYNEQFF. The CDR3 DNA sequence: TGTGCCAGCAGCGGCGGGACTAGCGGGAAGCTACGCTCCTACAATGAGCAGTTCTTC.

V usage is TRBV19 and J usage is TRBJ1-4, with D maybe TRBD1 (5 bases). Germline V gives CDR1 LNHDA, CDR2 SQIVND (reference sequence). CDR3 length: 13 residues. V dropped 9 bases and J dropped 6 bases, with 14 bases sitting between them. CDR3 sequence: CASQGNKDEKLFF. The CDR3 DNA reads TGTGCCAGCCAGGGCAATAAGGATGAAAAACTGTTTTTT.

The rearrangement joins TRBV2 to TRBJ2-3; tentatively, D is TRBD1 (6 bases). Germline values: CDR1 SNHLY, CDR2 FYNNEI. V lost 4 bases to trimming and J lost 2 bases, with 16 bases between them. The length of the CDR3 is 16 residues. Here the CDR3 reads CASSGGQGINTDTQYF. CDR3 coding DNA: TGTGCCAGCAGTGGGGGGCAGGGCATAAACACAGATACGCAGTATTTT.

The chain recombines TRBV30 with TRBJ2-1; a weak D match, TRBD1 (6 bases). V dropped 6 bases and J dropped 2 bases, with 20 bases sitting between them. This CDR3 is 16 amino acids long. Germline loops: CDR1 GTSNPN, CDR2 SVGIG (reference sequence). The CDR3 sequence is CACKQKTGLAYNEQFF. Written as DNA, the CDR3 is TGTGCCTGCAAGCAAAAAACAGGGCTGGCCTACAATGAGCAGTTCTTC.

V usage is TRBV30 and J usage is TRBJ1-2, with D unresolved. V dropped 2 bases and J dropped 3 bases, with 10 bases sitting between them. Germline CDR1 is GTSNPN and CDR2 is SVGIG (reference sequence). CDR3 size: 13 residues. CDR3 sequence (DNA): TGTGCCTGGAGTTTCGGGATTGACTATGGCTACACCTTC. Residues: CAWSFGIDYGYTF.

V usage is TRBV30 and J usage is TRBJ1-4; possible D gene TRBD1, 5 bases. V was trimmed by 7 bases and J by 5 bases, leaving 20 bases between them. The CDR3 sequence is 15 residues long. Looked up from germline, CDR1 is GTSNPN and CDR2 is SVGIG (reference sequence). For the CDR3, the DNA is TGTGCCTCCCTTCCGTTTACAGGAAAGAATGAAAAACTGTTTTTT. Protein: CASLPFTGKNEKLFF. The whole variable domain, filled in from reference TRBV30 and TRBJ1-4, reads SQTIHQWPATLVQPVGSPLSLECTVEGTSNPNLYWYRQAAGRGLQLLFYSVGIGQISSEVPQNLSASRPQDRQFILSSKKLLLSDSGFYLCASLPFTGKNEKLFFGSGTQLSVL.

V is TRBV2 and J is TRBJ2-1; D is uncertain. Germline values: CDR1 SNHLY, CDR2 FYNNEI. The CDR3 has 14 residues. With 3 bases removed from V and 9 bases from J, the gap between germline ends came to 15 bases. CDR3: CASSDNRVSGEQFF. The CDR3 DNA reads TGTGCCAGCAGTGATAATAGAGTATCGGGTGAGCAGTTCTTC. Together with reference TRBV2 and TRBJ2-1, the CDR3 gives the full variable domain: EPEVTQTPSHQVTQMGQEVILRCVPISNHLYFYWYRQILGQKVEFLVSFYNNEISEKSEIFDDQFSVERPDGSNFTLKIRSTKLEDSAMYFCASSDNRVSGEQFFGPGTRLTVL.

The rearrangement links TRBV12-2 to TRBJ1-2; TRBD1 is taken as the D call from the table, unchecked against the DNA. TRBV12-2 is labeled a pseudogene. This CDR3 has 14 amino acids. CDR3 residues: CASRSRTGGNGYTF. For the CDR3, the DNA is TGTGCAAGTCGTTCTCGAACAGGGGGTAATGGCTACACCTTC.

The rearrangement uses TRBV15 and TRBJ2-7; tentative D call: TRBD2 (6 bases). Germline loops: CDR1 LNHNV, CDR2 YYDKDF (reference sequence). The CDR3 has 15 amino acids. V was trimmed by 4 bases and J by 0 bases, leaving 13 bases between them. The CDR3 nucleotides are TGTGCCACCAGCAAGGAGGTGGAGGGCTCCTACGAGCAGTACTTC. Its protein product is CATSKEVEGSYEQYF.

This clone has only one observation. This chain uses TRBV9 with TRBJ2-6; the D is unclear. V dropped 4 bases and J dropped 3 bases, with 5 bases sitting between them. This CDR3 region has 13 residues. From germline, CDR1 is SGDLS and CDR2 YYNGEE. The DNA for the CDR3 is TGTGCCAGCAGCCCCCTTGGGGCCAACGTCCTGACTTTC. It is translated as CASSPLGANVLTF.

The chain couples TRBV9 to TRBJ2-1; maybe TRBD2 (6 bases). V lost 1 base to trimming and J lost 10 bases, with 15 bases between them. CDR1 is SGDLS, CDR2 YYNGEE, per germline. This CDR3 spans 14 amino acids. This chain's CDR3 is CASSVRAREWEQFF. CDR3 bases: TGTGCCAGCAGCGTAAGGGCGCGGGAATGGGAGCAGTTCTTC.

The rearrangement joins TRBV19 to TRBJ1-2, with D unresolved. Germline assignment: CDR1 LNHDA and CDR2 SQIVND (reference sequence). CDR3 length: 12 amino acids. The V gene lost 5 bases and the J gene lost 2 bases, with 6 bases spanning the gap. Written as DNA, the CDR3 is TGTGCCAGTAGTGAACGGAACTATGGCTACACCTTC. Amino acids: CASSERNYGYTF. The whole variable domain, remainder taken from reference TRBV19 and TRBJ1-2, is DGGITQSPKYLFRKEGQNVTLSCEQNLNHDAMYWYRQDPGQGLRLIYYSQIVNDFQKGDIAEGYSVSREKKESFPLTVTSAQKNPTAFYLCASSERNYGYTFGSGTRLTVV.

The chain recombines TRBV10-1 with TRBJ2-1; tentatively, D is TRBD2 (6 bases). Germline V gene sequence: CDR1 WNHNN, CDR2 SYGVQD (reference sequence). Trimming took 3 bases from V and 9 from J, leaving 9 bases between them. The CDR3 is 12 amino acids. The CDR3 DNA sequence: TGCGCCAGCAGTGAAGGTAGCGGTGAGCAGTTCTTC. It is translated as CASSEGSGEQFF.

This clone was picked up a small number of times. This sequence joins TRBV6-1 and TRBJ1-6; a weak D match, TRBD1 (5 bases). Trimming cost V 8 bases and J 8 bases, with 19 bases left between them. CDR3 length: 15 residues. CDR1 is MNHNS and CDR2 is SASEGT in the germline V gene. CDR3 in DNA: TGTGCCAGCTTACGGGGGGGAACGTCATATTCACCCCTCCACTTT. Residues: CASLRGGTSYSPLHF.

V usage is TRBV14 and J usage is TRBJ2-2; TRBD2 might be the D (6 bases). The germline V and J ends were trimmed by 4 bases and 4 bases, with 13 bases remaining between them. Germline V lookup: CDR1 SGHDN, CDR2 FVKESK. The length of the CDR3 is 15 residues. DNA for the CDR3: TGTGCCAGCAGCCTGGTAGCGGCTAGCACCGGGGAGCTGTTTTTT. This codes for CASSLVAASTGELFF.

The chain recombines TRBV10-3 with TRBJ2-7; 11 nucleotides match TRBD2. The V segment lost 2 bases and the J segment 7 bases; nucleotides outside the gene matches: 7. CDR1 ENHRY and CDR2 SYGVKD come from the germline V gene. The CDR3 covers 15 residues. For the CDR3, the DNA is TGTGCCATCAGTGAGCCGGGACTAGCGGCTGGAGAGCAGTACTTC. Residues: CAISEPGLAAGEQYF.

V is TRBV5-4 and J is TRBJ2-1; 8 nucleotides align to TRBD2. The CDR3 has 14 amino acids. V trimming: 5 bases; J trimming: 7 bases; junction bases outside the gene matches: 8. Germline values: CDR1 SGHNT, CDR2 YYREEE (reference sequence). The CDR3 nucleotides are TGTGCCAGCAGTAATGCCGGGACTAGTAATGAGCAGTTCTTC. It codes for CASSNAGTSNEQFF.

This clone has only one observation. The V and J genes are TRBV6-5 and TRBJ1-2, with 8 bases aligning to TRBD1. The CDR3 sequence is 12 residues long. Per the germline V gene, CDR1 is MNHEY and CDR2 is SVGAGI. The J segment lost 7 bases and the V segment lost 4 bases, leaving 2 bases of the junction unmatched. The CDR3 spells CASSSTGVGYTF. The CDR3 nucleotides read TGTGCCAGCAGTTCGACAGGGGTTGGCTACACCTTC.